The clone carrying this T cell receptor beta chain was found many times. The antigen is not known. The data originate from a study of HIV-infected patients and healthy controls. Overall study findings and caveats: Compared with healthy controls, HIV-infected patients showed less CDR3 sharing between individuals.

No cell fractionation was done, so the repertoire covers all unsorted peripheral blood T cells. Trimming took 5 bases from V and 2 from J, leaving 16 bases between them. Germline CDR1 MNHEY, CDR2 SVGEGT. CDR3 length: 15 residues. 400 to 550 ng RNA was reverse transcribed with alpha and beta constant-region primers. Each of the alpha and beta chains got its own library through chain-specific third strand synthesis with indices. TCRdb re-analysed the 5' RACE reads in MiXCR, keeping a single row per CDR3 protein. The data hold about 17,000 distinct CDR3 sequences, with about 5.4% observed a single time. The chain couples TRBV6-2 or TRBV6-3 to TRBJ2-7; unclear D gene. The receptor's source is an adult in good health. The source material was blood. The CDR3 region is CASSPEVGPTYEQYF. CDR3 nucleotide sequence: TGTGCCAGCAGTCCCGAAGTTGGGCCAACCTACGAGCAGTACTTC.